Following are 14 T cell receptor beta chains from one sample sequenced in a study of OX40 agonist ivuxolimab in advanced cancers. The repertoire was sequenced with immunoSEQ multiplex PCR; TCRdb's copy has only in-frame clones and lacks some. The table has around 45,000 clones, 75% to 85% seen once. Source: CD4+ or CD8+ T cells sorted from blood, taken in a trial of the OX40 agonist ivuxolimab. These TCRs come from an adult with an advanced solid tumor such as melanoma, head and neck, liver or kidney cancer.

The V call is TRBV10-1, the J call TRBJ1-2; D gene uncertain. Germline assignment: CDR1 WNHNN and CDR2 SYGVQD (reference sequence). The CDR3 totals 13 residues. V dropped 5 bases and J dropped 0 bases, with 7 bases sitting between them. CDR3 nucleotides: TGCGCCAGCAGTTCTACAGCTAACTATGGCTACACCTTC. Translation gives CASSSTANYGYTF.

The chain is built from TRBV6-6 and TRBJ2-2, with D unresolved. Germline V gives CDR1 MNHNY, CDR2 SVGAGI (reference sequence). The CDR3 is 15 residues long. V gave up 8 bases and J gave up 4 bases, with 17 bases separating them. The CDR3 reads CASPDQDVPTGELFF. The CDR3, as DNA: TGTGCCAGCCCGGACCAGGACGTCCCCACCGGGGAGCTGTTTTTT.

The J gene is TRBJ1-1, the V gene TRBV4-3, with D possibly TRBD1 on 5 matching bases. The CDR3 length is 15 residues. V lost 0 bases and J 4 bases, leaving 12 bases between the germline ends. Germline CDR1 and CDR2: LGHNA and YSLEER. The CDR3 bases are TGCGCCAGCAGCCAAGATTTTGGCAGGGTCACTGAAGCTTTCTTT. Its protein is CASSQDFGRVTEAFF.

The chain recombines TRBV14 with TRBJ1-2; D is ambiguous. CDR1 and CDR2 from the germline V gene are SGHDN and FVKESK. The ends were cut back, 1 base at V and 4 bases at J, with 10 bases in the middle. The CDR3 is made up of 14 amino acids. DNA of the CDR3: TGTGCCAGCAGCCAAGGGAACAGTCGCTATGGCTACACCTTC. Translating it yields CASSQGNSRYGYTF.

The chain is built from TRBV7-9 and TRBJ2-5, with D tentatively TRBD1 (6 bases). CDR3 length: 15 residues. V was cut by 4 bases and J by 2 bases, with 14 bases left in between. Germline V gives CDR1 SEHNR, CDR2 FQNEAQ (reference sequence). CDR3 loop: CASSSFRQVQETQYF. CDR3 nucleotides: TGTGCCAGCAGCTCGTTTAGACAGGTACAAGAGACCCAGTACTTC.

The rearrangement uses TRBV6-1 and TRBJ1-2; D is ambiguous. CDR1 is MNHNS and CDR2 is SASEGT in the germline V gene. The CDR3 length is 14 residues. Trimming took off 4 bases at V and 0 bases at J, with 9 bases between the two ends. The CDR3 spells CASSVSRTNYGYTF. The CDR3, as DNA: TGTGCCAGCAGTGTGTCACGGACTAACTATGGCTACACCTTC.

CDR3 DNA sequence: TGTGCCAGCAGCTTCTATGAGCAGTTCTTC. Protein product: CASSFYEQFF. This chain links TRBV11-1 with TRBJ2-1, with D unclear. This CDR3 contains 10 residues. Germline CDR1 SGHAT, CDR2 FQDESV (reference sequence). The V and J ends lost 3 bases and 8 bases respectively, with 2 bases between them. The entire variable domain, with the rest obtained from reference TRBV11-1 and TRBJ2-1, is as follows: EAEVAQSPRYKITEKSQAVAFWCDPISGHATLYWYRQILGQGPELLVQFQDESVVDDSQLPKDRFSAERLKGVDSTLKIQPAELGDSAMYLCASSFYEQFFGPGTRLTVL.

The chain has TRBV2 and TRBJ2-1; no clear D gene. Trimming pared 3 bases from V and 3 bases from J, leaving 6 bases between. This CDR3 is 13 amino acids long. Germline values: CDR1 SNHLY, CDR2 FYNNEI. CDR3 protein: CASSDGYYNEQFF. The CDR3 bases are TGTGCCAGCAGTGACGGATACTACAATGAGCAGTTCTTC.

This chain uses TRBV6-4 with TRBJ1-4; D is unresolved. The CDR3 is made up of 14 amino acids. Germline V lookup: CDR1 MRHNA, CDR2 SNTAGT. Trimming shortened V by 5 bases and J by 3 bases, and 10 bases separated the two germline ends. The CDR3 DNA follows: TGTGCCAGCAGTAACCCAGGCTCTAATGAAAAACTGTTTTTT. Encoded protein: CASSNPGSNEKLFF.

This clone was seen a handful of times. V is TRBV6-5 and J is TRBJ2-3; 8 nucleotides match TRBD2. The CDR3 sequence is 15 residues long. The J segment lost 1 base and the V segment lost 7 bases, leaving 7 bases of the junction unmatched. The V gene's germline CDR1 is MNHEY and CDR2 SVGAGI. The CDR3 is CASTGAGAGTDTQYF. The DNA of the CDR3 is TGTGCCAGCACCGGAGCGGGAGCGGGCACAGATACGCAGTATTTT.

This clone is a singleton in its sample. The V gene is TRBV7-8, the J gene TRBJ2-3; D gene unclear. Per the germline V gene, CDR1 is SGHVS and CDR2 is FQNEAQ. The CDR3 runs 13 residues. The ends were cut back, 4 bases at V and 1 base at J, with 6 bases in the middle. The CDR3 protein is CASSWLRTDTQYF. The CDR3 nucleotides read TGTGCCAGCAGCTGGCTTCGCACAGATACGCAGTATTTT.

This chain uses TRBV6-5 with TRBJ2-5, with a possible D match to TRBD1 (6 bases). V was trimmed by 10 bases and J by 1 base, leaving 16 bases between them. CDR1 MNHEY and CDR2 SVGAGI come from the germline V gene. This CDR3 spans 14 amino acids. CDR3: CATSRVGGQETQYF. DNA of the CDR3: TGTGCCACCAGCAGAGTAGGGGGCCAAGAGACCCAGTACTTC.

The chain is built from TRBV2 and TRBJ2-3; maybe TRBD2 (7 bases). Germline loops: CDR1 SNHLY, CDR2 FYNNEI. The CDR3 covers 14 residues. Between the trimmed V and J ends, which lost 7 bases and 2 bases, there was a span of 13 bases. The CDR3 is CASNSAGATDTQYF. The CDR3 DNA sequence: TGTGCCAGCAACAGTGCGGGGGCCACAGATACGCAGTATTTT.

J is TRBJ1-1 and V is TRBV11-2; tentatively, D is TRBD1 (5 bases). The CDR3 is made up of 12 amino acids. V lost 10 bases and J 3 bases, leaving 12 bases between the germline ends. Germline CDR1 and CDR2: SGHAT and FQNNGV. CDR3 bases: TGTGCCACTCACGGGGGGGACACTGAAGCTTTCTTT. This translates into CATHGGDTEAFF. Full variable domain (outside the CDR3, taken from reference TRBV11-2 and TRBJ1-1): EAGVAQSPRYKIIEKRQSVAFWCNPISGHATLYWYQQILGQGPKLLIQFQNNGVVDDSQLPKDRFSAERLKGVDSTLKIQPAKLEDSAVYLCATHGGDTEAFFGQGTRLTVV.